Listed below are T cell receptor beta chains from one sample, sequenced in a study of T cell changes during pregnancy in multiple sclerosis. Using immunoSEQ multiplex PCR, the repertoire was profiled, and TCRdb retains in-frame clones only, with some absent. The sample has about 68,000 clones, around 92% seen once. The specimen comprised peripheral blood, sampled in the second trimester of pregnancy. The receptors stem from a female donor in good health, enrolled as a control in a pregnancy study. The CDR3 runs from the conserved cysteine through the conserved F or W. Fields, in order: V gene, clone size, J gene, D gene, CDR3 protein, CDR3 DNA. The D gene is left open where the match is weak. Not all rows give a size; the values are once, few, many and, for expanded clones, a class.

v_gene: TRBV5-1
abundance: NA
j_gene: TRBJ1-1
d_gene: NA
CDR3aa: CASSKGQAMTEAFF
CDR3nt: TGCGCCAGCAGCAAAGGACAAGCGATGACTGAAGCTTTCTTT

v_gene: TRBV2
abundance: NA
j_gene: TRBJ2-3
d_gene: TRBD2
CDR3aa: CASTLLAGGSSTDTQYF
CDR3nt: TGTGCCAGCACCTTACTAGCGGGGGGCTCTAGCACAGATACGCAGTATTTT

v_gene: TRBV11-2
abundance: NA
j_gene: TRBJ2-3
d_gene: TRBD2
CDR3aa: CASSLGGSGATDTQYF
CDR3nt: TGTGCCAGCAGCTTAGGAGGGAGCGGGGCCACAGATACGCAGTATTTT

v_gene: TRBV30
abundance: NA
j_gene: TRBJ2-6
d_gene: TRBD2
CDR3aa: CARSGGSGANVLTF
CDR3nt: TGTGCCCGGTCGGGAGGGTCTGGGGCCAACGTCCTGACTTTC

v_gene: TRBV28
abundance: NA
j_gene: TRBJ2-7
d_gene: NA
CDR3aa: CASRNNGGGGGDYEQYF
CDR3nt: TGTGCCAGCAGAAATAATGGGGGGGGCGGCGGGGACTACGAGCAGTACTTC

v_gene: TRBV6-1
abundance: NA
j_gene: TRBJ2-7
d_gene: TRBD2
CDR3aa: CASSAGLAASYEQYF
CDR3nt: TGTGCCAGCAGTGCGGGACTAGCGGCTTCCTACGAGCAGTACTTC

v_gene: TRBV5-1
abundance: NA
j_gene: TRBJ2-7
d_gene: NA
CDR3aa: CASSLGSGYEQYF
CDR3nt: TGCGCCAGCAGCTTGGGGAGCGGGTACGAGCAGTACTTC

v_gene: TRBV19
abundance: NA
j_gene: TRBJ2-3
d_gene: NA
CDR3aa: CASSAQGNPLTDTQYF
CDR3nt: TGTGCCAGTAGTGCACAGGGAAACCCCCTCACAGATACGCAGTATTTT

v_gene: TRBV4-1
abundance: NA
j_gene: TRBJ2-1
d_gene: NA
CDR3aa: CASSQDINEQFF
CDR3nt: TGCGCCAGCAGCCAAGATATCAATGAGCAGTTCTTC

v_gene: TRBV19
abundance: NA
j_gene: TRBJ2-3
d_gene: NA
CDR3aa: CASSPSGMSPTQYF
CDR3nt: TGTGCCAGTAGTCCCTCCGGTATGAGCCCCACGCAGTATTTT

v_gene: TRBV7-8
abundance: NA
j_gene: TRBJ1-5
d_gene: NA
CDR3aa: CASSLKAGGGNQPQHF
CDR3nt: TGTGCCAGCAGCTTAAAGGCGGGGGGAGGGAATCAGCCCCAGCATTTT

v_gene: TRBV4-1
abundance: once
j_gene: TRBJ2-7
d_gene: NA
CDR3aa: CASSQAVGVYEQYF
CDR3nt: TGCGCCAGCAGCCAAGCTGTGGGAGTCTACGAGCAGTACTTC

v_gene: TRBV18
abundance: NA
j_gene: TRBJ2-7
d_gene: TRBD1
CDR3aa: CASSPLTPGQGVTGTSPYYEQYF
CDR3nt: TGTGCCAGCTCACCACTAACGCCGGGACAGGGGGTCACCGGGACTAGCCCTTACTACGAGCAGTACTTC

v_gene: TRBV5-1
abundance: NA
j_gene: TRBJ2-5
d_gene: TRBD2
CDR3aa: CASRSGGPGETQYF
CDR3nt: TGCGCCAGCAGAAGCGGGGGGCCGGGGGAGACCCAGTACTTC

v_gene: TRBV6-1
abundance: NA
j_gene: TRBJ2-3
d_gene: TRBD2
CDR3aa: CASSEERDTDTQYF
CDR3nt: TGTGCCAGCAGTGAGGAGCGGGACACAGATACGCAGTATTTT

v_gene: TRBV6-4
abundance: NA
j_gene: TRBJ2-1
d_gene: TRBD1
CDR3aa: CASSDSPGTAANEQFF
CDR3nt: TGTGCCAGCAGTGACTCGCCTGGGACAGCGGCCAATGAGCAGTTCTTC

v_gene: TRBV7-9
abundance: NA
j_gene: TRBJ2-1
d_gene: NA
CDR3aa: CASSFRPRPYNEQFF
CDR3nt: TGTGCCAGCAGCTTTAGGCCCAGGCCCTACAATGAGCAGTTCTTC

v_gene: TRBV5-4
abundance: NA
j_gene: TRBJ1-2
d_gene: TRBD1
CDR3aa: CASSLGTGQLYGYTF
CDR3nt: TGTGCCAGCAGCTTGGGGACAGGCCAGCTCTATGGCTACACCTTC

v_gene: TRBV28
abundance: NA
j_gene: TRBJ2-6
d_gene: TRBD1
CDR3aa: CASSLFGQGSAGANVLTF
CDR3nt: TGTGCCAGCAGTTTATTCGGACAGGGATCGGCTGGGGCCAACGTCCTGACTTTC

v_gene: TRBV7-8
abundance: once
j_gene: TRBJ2-1
d_gene: TRBD2
CDR3aa: CASSLRTRGSSYNEQFF
CDR3nt: TGTGCCAGCAGCTTACGGACTAGAGGGAGCTCCTACAATGAGCAGTTCTTC

v_gene: TRBV7-9
abundance: NA
j_gene: TRBJ2-3
d_gene: TRBD2
CDR3aa: CASTTRGGADTQYF
CDR3nt: TGTGCCAGCACCACCCGGGGGGGTGCGGATACGCAGTATTTT

v_gene: TRBV6-1
abundance: NA
j_gene: TRBJ2-3
d_gene: NA
CDR3aa: CASTGTDTQYF
CDR3nt: TGTGCCAGCACGGGGACAGATACGCAGTATTTT

v_gene: TRBV7-2
abundance: NA
j_gene: TRBJ2-1
d_gene: NA
CDR3aa: CASSWVGGDEQFF
CDR3nt: TGTGCCAGCAGCTGGGTGGGAGGCGATGAGCAGTTCTTC

v_gene: TRBV7-6
abundance: NA
j_gene: TRBJ2-7
d_gene: TRBD1
CDR3aa: CASSPGTGDEQYF
CDR3nt: TGTGCCAGCAGCCCCGGGACAGGGGATGAGCAGTACTTC

v_gene: TRBV15
abundance: NA
j_gene: TRBJ2-7
d_gene: TRBD2
CDR3aa: CATSRNRLAGGIYEQYF
CDR3nt: TGTGCCACCAGCAGAAATCGGCTAGCGGGGGGGATTTACGAGCAGTACTTC

v_gene: TRBV5-1
abundance: NA
j_gene: TRBJ2-3
d_gene: NA
CDR3aa: CASSLAGLGDTDTQYF
CDR3nt: TGCGCCAGCAGCTTGGCGGGTTTGGGAGACACAGATACGCAGTATTTT

v_gene: TRBV30
abundance: NA
j_gene: TRBJ2-3
d_gene: TRBD2
CDR3aa: CAWNIAGGSDTQYF
CDR3nt: TGTGCCTGGAACATAGCGGGAGGGTCAGATACGCAGTATTTT

v_gene: TRBV4-2
abundance: once
j_gene: TRBJ2-7
d_gene: TRBD2
CDR3aa: CASSQDGASGRAEQYF
CDR3nt: TGTGCCAGCAGCCAAGATGGGGCTAGCGGGAGGGCTGAGCAGTACTTC

v_gene: TRBV20-1
abundance: NA
j_gene: TRBJ2-1
d_gene: TRBD2
CDR3aa: CSAAGDDEQFF
CDR3nt: TGCAGTGCAGCGGGAGACGATGAGCAGTTCTTC

v_gene: TRBV28
abundance: NA
j_gene: TRBJ2-5
d_gene: TRBD1
CDR3aa: CASSLFGRGFETQYF
CDR3nt: TGTGCCAGCAGTTTGTTTGGCAGGGGGTTCGAGACCCAGTACTTC

v_gene: TRBV5-6
abundance: NA
j_gene: TRBJ1-1
d_gene: NA
CDR3aa: CASTFDRSDYTEAFF
CDR3nt: TGTGCCAGCACCTTCGACAGGTCGGACTACACTGAAGCTTTCTTT

v_gene: TRBV28
abundance: NA
j_gene: TRBJ1-5
d_gene: NA
CDR3aa: CASSYGQLYSNQPQHF
CDR3nt: TGTGCCAGCAGTTACGGACAGTTATATAGCAATCAGCCCCAGCATTTT

v_gene: TRBV27
abundance: NA
j_gene: TRBJ1-1
d_gene: TRBD1
CDR3aa: CASSPTGAITEAFF
CDR3nt: TGTGCCAGCAGCCCGACAGGGGCGATCACTGAAGCTTTCTTT

v_gene: TRBV18
abundance: once
j_gene: TRBJ2-2
d_gene: NA
CDR3aa: CASSPPLLRGELFF
CDR3nt: TGTGCCAGCTCACCACCTCTCTTGAGGGGGGAGCTGTTTTTT

v_gene: TRBV9
abundance: NA
j_gene: TRBJ2-7
d_gene: NA
CDR3aa: CASSRGGDLSYEQYF
CDR3nt: TGTGCCAGCAGCCGAGGAGGGGACCTTTCCTACGAGCAGTACTTC

v_gene: TRBV5-6
abundance: few
j_gene: TRBJ1-6
d_gene: NA
CDR3aa: CASSGGTYNSPLHF
CDR3nt: TGTGCCAGCAGCGGGGGCACCTATAATTCACCCCTCCACTTT

v_gene: TRBV28
abundance: NA
j_gene: TRBJ2-5
d_gene: TRBD1
CDR3aa: CASSPSGGVFETQYF
CDR3nt: TGTGCCAGCAGTCCCTCAGGGGGAGTTTTTGAGACCCAGTACTTC

v_gene: TRBV9
abundance: NA
j_gene: TRBJ1-1
d_gene: NA
CDR3aa: CASSLWSGDNTEAFF
CDR3nt: TGTGCCAGCAGCCTATGGTCGGGGGATAACACTGAAGCTTTCTTT

v_gene: TRBV4-2
abundance: NA
j_gene: TRBJ1-5
d_gene: NA
CDR3aa: CASSQWENQPQHF
CDR3nt: TGTGCCAGCAGCCAGTGGGAGAATCAGCCCCAGCATTTT

v_gene: TRBV5-5
abundance: NA
j_gene: TRBJ1-2
d_gene: TRBD1
CDR3aa: CASNLGQGADGYTF
CDR3nt: TGTGCCAGCAACTTAGGACAGGGGGCTGATGGCTACACCTTC

v_gene: TRBV5-8
abundance: NA
j_gene: TRBJ2-7
d_gene: NA
CDR3aa: CASSFGRLRMYEQYF
CDR3nt: TGTGCCAGCAGCTTTGGCAGGCTAAGGATGTACGAGCAGTACTTC

v_gene: TRBV27
abundance: NA
j_gene: TRBJ1-1
d_gene: TRBD1
CDR3aa: CASNRQGPNTEAFF
CDR3nt: TGTGCCAGCAACAGACAGGGACCTAACACTGAAGCTTTCTTT

v_gene: TRBV5-1
abundance: NA
j_gene: TRBJ2-3
d_gene: NA
CDR3aa: CASSSWGTSDTQYF
CDR3nt: TGCGCCAGCAGCTCCTGGGGCACTTCAGATACGCAGTATTTT

v_gene: TRBV7-9
abundance: NA
j_gene: TRBJ2-3
d_gene: NA
CDR3aa: CASSSLAGKLADTQYF
CDR3nt: TGTGCCAGCAGCTCCCTGGCGGGGAAACTTGCGGATACGCAGTATTTT

v_gene: TRBV6-5
abundance: once
j_gene: TRBJ1-5
d_gene: TRBD1
CDR3aa: CASSPDREVQPQHF
CDR3nt: TGTGCCAGCAGTCCGGACAGGGAAGTTCAGCCCCAGCATTTT

v_gene: TRBV4-1
abundance: NA
j_gene: TRBJ2-7
d_gene: NA
CDR3aa: CASSQVPQGVYEQYF
CDR3nt: TGCGCCAGCAGCCAAGTTCCGCAGGGTGTTTACGAGCAGTACTTC

v_gene: TRBV7-2
abundance: NA
j_gene: TRBJ1-5
d_gene: TRBD1
CDR3aa: CASTDPGTGRVGSNQPQHF
CDR3nt: TGTGCCAGCACCGACCCCGGGACAGGGCGAGTGGGTAGCAATCAGCCCCAGCATTTT

v_gene: TRBV10-3
abundance: NA
j_gene: TRBJ2-7
d_gene: TRBD2
CDR3aa: CALAGGPYEQYF
CDR3nt: TGTGCCCTAGCGGGAGGGCCTTACGAGCAGTACTTC

v_gene: TRBV28
abundance: NA
j_gene: TRBJ2-1
d_gene: NA
CDR3aa: CASTNGGALHEQFF
CDR3nt: TGTGCCAGCACTAATGGTGGGGCATTGCATGAGCAGTTCTTC

v_gene: TRBV7-2
abundance: NA
j_gene: TRBJ2-3
d_gene: TRBD2
CDR3aa: CASSFPRLAGGPKDTQYF
CDR3nt: TGTGCCAGCAGCTTTCCTCGACTAGCGGGAGGGCCGAAAGATACGCAGTATTTT

v_gene: TRBV27
abundance: NA
j_gene: TRBJ2-6
d_gene: TRBD1
CDR3aa: CASSLTGTGGAGANVLTF
CDR3nt: TGTGCCAGCAGTTTAACCGGGACAGGGGGCGCTGGGGCCAACGTCCTGACTTTC

v_gene: TRBV27
abundance: NA
j_gene: TRBJ1-6
d_gene: TRBD1
CDR3aa: CASSLSWDRVGPLHF
CDR3nt: TGTGCCAGCAGTTTATCATGGGACAGGGTAGGACCCCTCCACTTT

v_gene: TRBV27
abundance: NA
j_gene: TRBJ2-1
d_gene: TRBD2
CDR3aa: CASSTRTSGGDNEQFF
CDR3nt: TGTGCCAGCAGTACCCGGACTAGCGGGGGGGACAATGAGCAGTTCTTC

v_gene: TRBV6-1
abundance: NA
j_gene: TRBJ2-4
d_gene: TRBD1
CDR3aa: CATVYRGADIQYF
CDR3nt: TGTGCCACCGTGTACAGGGGGGCGGACATTCAGTACTTC